A selection of T cell receptor beta chains follows, all from one sample in a study of blood T cell repertoires in COVID-19. Measured with immunoSEQ multiplex PCR; TCRdb has only the in-frame clones, and not every one. The sample shows approximately 300,000 clones, 89% of them seen only once. Sequencing was performed on PBMCs or T cells enriched from blood (not recorded which). These receptors came from a man aged 60 to 75 who had recovered from COVID-19. CDR3s leave out the opening cysteine and the closing phenylalanine or tryptophan.

V,J,CDR3
TRBV7-9,TRBJ2-7,ASSLSGVIYEQY
TRBV3-1/TRBV3-2,TRBJ2-5,ASSQGLAGVVKTQY
TRBV3-1/TRBV3-2,TRBJ2-3,ASSRSGRAGTDTQY
TRBV4-3,TRBJ2-3,ASSHTAGDDTQY
TRBV6-5,TRBJ1-1,ASSTGSTEAF
TRBV7-8,TRBJ2-7,ASSPRRGAVYEQY
TRBV11-3,TRBJ2-2,ASSTSDGELF
TRBV11-3,TRBJ2-1,ASSNGGINNEQF
TRBV7-9,TRBJ1-3,ASSPPGQAAGNTIY
TRBV19,TRBJ1-5,ASSIQAGDQPQH
TRBV30,TRBJ1-1,AWEQGSGAF
TRBV4-1,TRBJ2-5,ASSPREGLGETQY
TRBV10-3,TRBJ2-3,AISEISGRAGDTQY
TRBV28,TRBJ1-1,ASSLQAAEAF
TRBV9,TRBJ2-5,ASSGAPWYQETQY
TRBV5-1,TRBJ1-2,ASTRDRIYGYT
TRBV18,TRBJ1-3,ASSPGISGNTIY
TRBV6-5,TRBJ1-2,ASSYSTTGRQDGYT
TRBV6-5,TRBJ2-7,ASRGSGRGYEQY
TRBV10-2,TRBJ2-3,ASSVSRRATDTQY
TRBV5-1,TRBJ2-5,ASSVSSRAGETQY
TRBV5-4,TRBJ2-1,ASSFPGSNNEQF
TRBV6-5,TRBJ2-7,ASGTRGLEQY
TRBV6-6,TRBJ2-5,ASVDIGETQY
TRBV19,TRBJ2-1,ASSILRGRGNEQF
TRBV4-3,TRBJ1-2,ASREKTGVNYGYT
TRBV10-3,TRBJ1-1,AIRGKEGNTEAF
TRBV27,TRBJ1-2,ASSQRQGPYGYT
TRBV5-1,TRBJ2-3,ASNPEGFTTDTQY
TRBV4-2,TRBJ2-7,ASSHPGQAGEQY
TRBV24-1,TRBJ1-1,ATSDAKRGAGTEAF
TRBV28,TRBJ2-3,ASRRLAGVSDTQY
TRBV9,TRBJ2-2,ASQYGSTGELF
TRBV7-2,TRBJ1-1,ASSQNRGNNAEAF
TRBV21-1,TRBJ2-5,ASSTRTIKIQETQY
TRBV6-5,TRBJ1-1,ASSYHSPNTEAF
TRBV18,TRBJ2-7,ASSPASGLAASYEQY
TRBV11-2,TRBJ2-3,ASSPPGAGGVVAQY
TRBV19,TRBJ2-1,ASSANFYNEQF
TRBV2,TRBJ1-5,ASSIQGISNQPQH
TRBV7-3,TRBJ1-6,ASSARQGASSPLH
TRBV30,TRBJ1-4,AWSVSREKLF
TRBV5-1,TRBJ2-5,ASSRGLAFGETQY
TRBV5-1,TRBJ1-1,ASSSTGYTEAF
TRBV29-1,TRBJ2-3,SVRTSGSTDTQY
TRBV29-1,TRBJ2-3,SVGQGRTDTQY
TRBV7-3,TRBJ2-7,ASSLGSGGEQY
TRBV7-3,TRBJ1-1,ASSFGVTEAF
TRBV28,TRBJ2-7,ASAGTSLYEQY
TRBV19,TRBJ2-7,ASSVQGSYEQY
TRBV27,TRBJ1-1,ASSFNNRGNTEAF
TRBV4-1,TRBJ1-6,ASSRRQERFYNSPLH
TRBV10-3,TRBJ2-5,AISQPGQGTETQY
TRBV5-1,TRBJ2-3,ASSLSSATDTQY